This T cell receptor beta chain appears in the sequencing data of a study of cytomegalovirus exposure and HLA in healthy donors. Germline V lookup: CDR1 SGHDT, CDR2 YYEEEE. V dropped 4 bases and J dropped 4; count of bases not matched to a gene: 9. The CDR3 sequence is 16 residues long. The donors were part of the validation cohort of roughly 110 subjects. That cohort was separate from the first cohort, which comprised 666 subjects. Measured with immunoSEQ multiplex PCR; TCRdb has only the in-frame clones, and not every one. The sample shows around 300,000 clones, over 75% of them seen only once. Sequencing was done on a sample of PBMCs. The source of this sequence is a man under 40 in good health and CMV-seronegative. The chain carries TRBV5-6 and TRBJ2-3; 10 bases fit TRBD1. The CDR3 sequence is CASSKDRGNHPDTQYF. The DNA for the CDR3 is TGTGCCAGCAGCAAGGACAGGGGGAATCACCCAGATACGCAGTATTTT.